Each of the 27 T cell receptor beta chains below was sequenced from the same sample in a study of T cell responses to AZD1222 COVID-19 vaccine. The assay was immunoSEQ multiplex PCR, and TCRdb's table has in-frame clones only and misses some. The sample yields 150,000 to 200,000 clones, around 92% seen once. The sample was peripheral blood, taken on day 0 of AZD1222 vaccination. These TCRs come from an adult in good health.

The chain joins TRBV28 to TRBJ1-4; no definite D call. V lost 6 bases to trimming and J lost 11 bases, with 19 bases between them. Germline V gives CDR1 MDHEN, CDR2 SYDVKM. This CDR3 contains 14 residues. DNA of the CDR3: TGTGCCAGCAGCTCTCGGCCGGGGTTGGATAAACTGTTTTTT. Its protein is CASSSRPGLDKLFF.

The V gene is TRBV5-4, the J gene TRBJ2-2; no definite D call. The CDR3 runs to 12 residues. V shed 4 bases and J shed 5 bases, with 6 bases lying between them. CDR1 SGHNT and CDR2 YYREEE come from the germline V gene (reference sequence). CDR3 sequence: CASSPLTGELFF. CDR3 DNA: TGTGCCAGCAGCCCCCTTACCGGGGAGCTGTTTTTT. Using reference TRBV5-4 and TRBJ2-2 for the parts outside the CDR3, the full variable domain is ETGVTQSPTHLIKTRGQQVTLRCSSQSGHNTVSWYQQALGQGPQFIFQYYREEENGRGNFPPRFSGLQFPNYSSELNVNALELDDSALYLCASSPLTGELFFGEGSRLTVL.

J is TRBJ1-5 and V is TRBV30; the D gene is possibly TRBD1 (5 bases). The CDR3 covers 15 residues. Germline V CDR1 and CDR2: GTSNPN, SVGIG (reference sequence). Between the trimmed V and J ends, which lost 2 bases and 4 bases, there was a span of 15 bases. CDR3 region: CAWSTLRDLNQPQHF. In DNA, the CDR3 is TGTGCCTGGAGTACACTCCGGGACTTAAATCAGCCCCAGCATTTT. The full variable domain, completed using reference TRBV30 and TRBJ1-5, is SQTIHQWPATLVQPVGSPLSLECTVEGTSNPNLYWYRQAAGRGLQLLFYSVGIGQISSEVPQNLSASRPQDRQFILSSKKLLLSDSGFYLCAWSTLRDLNQPQHFGDGTRLSIL.

This chain joins TRBV28 and TRBJ2-5, with TRBD2 identical over 14 bases. This CDR3 is 17 amino acids long. The germline V gene encodes CDR1 MDHEN and CDR2 SYDVKM. V lost 5 bases, J lost 2 bases, and 7 bases stayed unmatched. CDR3 amino acids: CASSTPGTSGGQETQYF. CDR3 sequence (DNA): TGTGCCAGCAGTACCCCTGGGACTAGCGGGGGACAAGAGACCCAGTACTTC.

The chain links TRBV13 to TRBJ2-7; 12 bases agree with TRBD2. The CDR3 covers 16 residues. Per germline, CDR1 PRHDT and CDR2 FYEKMQ (reference sequence). Losses at the gene ends were 6 bases for V and 2 bases for J; bases not matched to a gene: 8. CDR3: CASSPSTSGSPYEQYF. The CDR3 coding sequence is TGTGCCAGCAGTCCCTCGACTAGCGGGAGCCCCTACGAGCAGTACTTC.

DNA for the CDR3: TGTGCCAGCAGCTCCGGCCGAGGGTTCTACGAGCAGTACTTC. Its translation is CASSSGRGFYEQYF. The rearrangement uses TRBV9 and TRBJ2-7, with D possibly matching TRBD2 (5 bases). The CDR3 covers 14 residues. The germline CDR1 and CDR2 sequences are SGDLS and YYNGEE. Trimming took 4 bases from V and 3 from J, leaving 14 bases between them.

The chain's CDR3 is CATSIQRNTEAFF. The CDR3 coding sequence is TGTGCCACCAGCATACAGCGGAACACTGAAGCTTTCTTT. The V and J genes are TRBV15 and TRBJ1-1, with unresolved D. V was trimmed by 4 bases and J by 1 base, leaving 7 bases between them. This CDR3 contains 13 residues. Germline CDR1 LNHNV, CDR2 YYDKDF (reference sequence).

This rearrangement joins TRBV7-2 to TRBJ1-1, with unresolved D. The CDR3 has 14 residues. The V gene's germline CDR1 is SGHTA and CDR2 FQGNSA. Trimming removed 5 bases from V and 5 bases from J, with 15 bases in between. CDR3 sequence (DNA): TGTGCCAGCAGCCCCCACCCCGGGGTGACTGAAGCTTTCTTT. Translating it yields CASSPHPGVTEAFF.

The genes are TRBV5-1 and TRBJ1-2; 7 bases line up with TRBD1. Germline V gene sequence: CDR1 SGHRS, CDR2 YFSETQ. The CDR3 spans 15 residues. The V segment lost 3 bases and the J segment 5 bases; nucleotides outside the gene matches: 10. This CDR3 is CASSSYSGTEYGYTF. CDR3 bases: TGCGCCAGCAGCTCATACTCCGGGACAGAATATGGCTACACCTTC.

The rearrangement links TRBV5-5 to TRBJ2-1; D is perhaps TRBD2 (6 bases). This CDR3 spans 16 amino acids. V was trimmed by 4 bases and J by 2 bases, leaving 16 bases between them. Germline CDR1 and CDR2: SGHKS and YYEKEE (reference sequence). Here the CDR3 reads CASSEGTANTYNEQFF. CDR3 DNA: TGTGCCAGCAGCGAGGGGACTGCTAATACCTACAATGAGCAGTTCTTC.

The chain carries TRBV7-9 and TRBJ1-6; 9 positions agree with TRBD1. CDR1 SEHNR and CDR2 FQNEAQ come from the germline V gene (reference sequence). This CDR3 has 16 residues. J lost 10 bases, V lost 4 bases, and 11 bases had no gene match. As DNA, the CDR3 is TGTGCCAGCAGCTCGGCCGGGACAGGGCCCAGATCACCCCTCCACTTT. Its protein is CASSSAGTGPRSPLHF.

The CDR3 DNA is TGCGCCAGCAGCCAAGATTTCCGGTCGCTCTCTGGAAACACCATATATTTT. This translates into CASSQDFRSLSGNTIYF. The rearrangement joins TRBV4-3 to TRBJ1-3; D remains ambiguous. Germline V CDR1 and CDR2: LGHNA, YSLEER. The CDR3 is 17 amino acids. V was shortened by 0 bases and J by 0 bases, with 12 bases between the two germline ends.

The chain recombines TRBV5-4 with TRBJ2-3; 14 bases match TRBD2. Losses at the gene ends were 4 bases for V and 3 bases for J; bases not matched to a gene: 7. This CDR3 region has 17 residues. The germline V gene encodes CDR1 SGHNT and CDR2 YYREEE (reference sequence). The CDR3, as DNA: TGTGCCAGCAGCGCGGGACGGACTAGCGGGAGGACAGATACGCAGTATTTT. It specifies CASSAGRTSGRTDTQYF.

This chain links TRBV28 with TRBJ1-5; 8 positions match TRBD1. The V gene end was trimmed by 6 bases and the J gene end by 5 bases; junction bases not matched to a gene: 3. Germline values: CDR1 MDHEN, CDR2 SYDVKM. The length of the CDR3 is 13 residues. The CDR3 loop reads CASSWTGYQPQHF. The CDR3 coding sequence is TGTGCCAGCAGCTGGACAGGGTATCAGCCCCAGCATTTT.

CDR3 amino acids: CASTQGGLPRNEQFF. The CDR3 nucleotides read TGTGCCAGTACCCAGGGGGGACTCCCACGCAATGAGCAGTTCTTC. J is TRBJ2-1 and V is TRBV19, with a possible D match to TRBD1 (7 bases). V was trimmed by 7 bases and J by 6 bases, leaving 19 bases between them. The CDR3 sequence is 15 residues long. Germline V CDR1 and CDR2: LNHDA, SQIVND (reference sequence).

The chain is built from TRBV7-3 and TRBJ2-1; 7 positions agree with TRBD1. This CDR3 has 15 residues. J gave up 0 bases and V 4 bases, and 3 bases lay outside the gene matches. Germline CDR1 reads SGHTA; CDR2 reads FQGTGA. CDR3 DNA: TGTGCCAGCAGCTCGACAGGGAGCTCCTACAATGAGCAGTTCTTC. The encoded protein is CASSSTGSSYNEQFF.

The chain carries TRBV24-1 and TRBJ1-4; the D is unclear. There are 11 residues in the CDR3. The V and J ends lost 3 bases and 9 bases respectively, with 4 bases between them. Germline V gene lookup returns CDR1 KGHDR and CDR2 SFDVKD. In nucleotides, the CDR3 is TGTGCCACCAGTGATGAGAAAAAACTGTTTTTT. Protein sequence: CATSDEKKLFF.

The chain is built from TRBV2 and TRBJ2-7, with 7 bases that match TRBD1. CDR1 and CDR2 from the germline V gene are SNHLY and FYNNEI. V shed 2 bases and J 6 bases; nucleotides not matched to a gene: 10. The CDR3 spans 15 residues. CDR3 sequence: CASSEHFLAGGEQYF. The CDR3 DNA reads TGTGCCAGCAGTGAACACTTTTTGGCAGGGGGCGAGCAGTACTTC.

This clone was observed a single time. The chain combines TRBV19 with TRBJ1-1, with 7 bases identical to TRBD1. V was pared by 1 base and J by 10 bases, with 12 bases of the junction left unmatched. The CDR3 covers 15 residues. Germline V gene data show CDR1 as LNHDA and CDR2 as SQIVND (reference sequence). This CDR3 reads CASSIGGGQLSAAFF. The CDR3 nucleotides are TGTGCCAGTAGTATAGGGGGGGGACAGCTATCGGCAGCTTTCTTT.

Written as DNA, the CDR3 is TGTGCCAGCAGTTCTGGACAGTACTCCTACGAGCAGTACTTC. Translated, it gives CASSSGQYSYEQYF. The rearrangement links TRBV6-5 to TRBJ2-7; D is possibly TRBD1 (6 bases). The CDR3 spans 14 residues. Germline values: CDR1 MNHEY, CDR2 SVGAGI. V was cut by 4 bases and J by 0 bases, with 10 bases left in between.

This CDR3 is CASSLAGDSQFF. The CDR3 nucleotides are TGTGCCAGCAGTTTAGCGGGGGACTCGCAGTTCTTC. The chain combines TRBV12-3 or TRBV12-4 with TRBJ2-1; weak D call: TRBD2 (6 bases). The CDR3 loop spans 12 amino acids. Trimming took off 0 bases at V and 12 bases at J, with 9 bases between the two ends.

This clone was picked up one time. The chain has TRBV3-1 (or the pseudogene TRBV3-2) and TRBJ2-1; 7 bases map to TRBD2. Germline assignment: CDR1 LGHDT and CDR2 YNNKEL (reference sequence). V dropped 2 bases and J dropped 9; count of bases not matched to a gene: 7. The CDR3 extends over 14 amino acids. For the CDR3, the DNA is TGTGCCAGCAGCCAACCGGGAGGCCGGGGTGAGCAGTTCTTC. Translated, it gives CASSQPGGRGEQFF.

This clone has more than one count but fewer than ten. This chain joins TRBV29-1 and TRBJ2-1; the D gene is possibly TRBD1 (6 bases). V lost 6 bases and J 5 bases, leaving 20 bases between the germline ends. The CDR3 runs 15 residues. CDR1 and CDR2 (germline): SQVTM, ANQGSEA. CDR3 DNA: TGCAGCGTCGACGTCCTAGTAGGGGGAGACAATGAGCAGTTCTTC. Residues: CSVDVLVGGDNEQFF.

This chain uses TRBV7-2 with TRBJ2-3; 8 bases are shared with TRBD1. Germline V gene lookup returns CDR1 SGHTA and CDR2 FQGNSA. The length of the CDR3 is 14 residues. V gave up 5 bases and J gave up 4 bases; unmatched junction bases: 5. The CDR3 region has the DNA TGTGCCAGCAGCCCGCAGGGGGCGGCAGATACGCAGTATTTT. Translation gives CASSPQGAADTQYF.

The chain recombines TRBV6-1 with TRBJ2-7; 15 bases are a match to TRBD2. Per germline, CDR1 MNHNS and CDR2 SASEGT. This CDR3 spans 15 amino acids. J lost 5 bases, V lost 3 bases, and 2 bases had no gene match. The CDR3 nucleotides read TGTGCCAGCAGTGAGGGACTAGCGGGAGGAAACGAGCAGTACTTC. Encoded protein: CASSEGLAGGNEQYF.

This clone was seen only once. The rearrangement links TRBV5-8 to TRBJ1-2; no firm D call. Trimming stripped 1 base from V and 2 bases from J, with 6 bases between. Looked up from germline, CDR1 is SGHTS and CDR2 is YDEGEE. The CDR3 runs 13 residues. The CDR3 is CASSLNGNYGYTF. CDR3 bases: TGTGCCAGCAGCTTGAACGGAAACTATGGCTACACCTTC.

In regard to this clone: The same CDR3 can be traced to other DNA sequences in this sample. The V and J genes are TRBV12-3 or TRBV12-4 and TRBJ1-5; D is unresolved. V lost 3 bases and J 1 base, leaving 4 bases between the germline ends. This CDR3 spans 13 amino acids. The CDR3 nucleotides are TGTGCCAGCAGTTTTGGCAGCAATCAGCCCCAGCATTTT. The encoded protein is CASSFGSNQPQHF.